The 17 T cell receptor beta chains below were found in one sample sequenced in a study of blood T cell repertoires in COVID-19. Profiled with immunoSEQ multiplex PCR; TCRdb holds only in-frame clones, not every one. The repertoire holds roughly 230,000 clones, with approximately 80% as singletons. Specimen: peripheral blood. All receptors come from a woman in her sixties or seventies with active or convalescent COVID-19.

This chain connects TRBV5-6 to TRBJ2-7; D might be TRBD1 (5 bases). The V gene lost 2 bases and the J gene lost 0 bases, with 9 bases spanning the gap. Germline V gene data show CDR1 as SGHDT and CDR2 as YYEEEE. The CDR3 spans 14 residues. The CDR3 DNA is TGTGCCAGCAGCTTATACAGGAACTCCTACGAGCAGTACGTC. It translates to CASSLYRNSYEQYV.

The genes are TRBV7-3 and TRBJ2-5; 8 bases align to TRBD2. Germline CDR1 and CDR2: SGHTA and FQGTGA. Trimming removed 2 bases from V and 2 bases from J; junction bases left unmatched: 7. The CDR3 is 16 residues long. The CDR3 here is CASSLWAGGSQETQYF. DNA for the CDR3: TGTGCCAGCAGCTTATGGGCGGGAGGTTCACAAGAGACCCAGTACTTC.

The rearrangement links TRBV24-1 to TRBJ2-5; TRBD1 agrees at 8 bases. This CDR3 has 17 residues. Germline values: CDR1 KGHDR, CDR2 SFDVKD. Trimming took 5 bases from V and 5 from J; bases not matched to a gene: 15. Here the CDR3 reads CATSALGLAGGLETQYF. The CDR3 region has the DNA TGTGCCACCAGTGCCCTTGGCCTGGCAGGGGGCTTGGAGACCCAGTACTTC.

The chain uses TRBV6-2 or TRBV6-3 and TRBJ2-2, with a tentative D call TRBD2 (6 bases). The length of the CDR3 is 17 residues. With 2 bases removed from V and 0 bases from J, the gap between germline ends came to 13 bases. Germline CDR1 MNHEY, CDR2 SVGEGT. Written as DNA, the CDR3 is TGTGCCAGCAGTTACGCCGGGGGATTCGCGAACACCGGGGAGCTGTTTTTT. Amino acid sequence: CASSYAGGFANTGELFF.

Here the CDR3 DNA reads TGTGCCAGCAGCACAGGGGGCGGCAATCAGCCCCAGCATTTT. It is translated as CASSTGGGNQPQHF. The chain has TRBV6-5 and TRBJ1-5; 9 bases are shared with TRBD1. Unmatched junction bases numbered 2, after V lost 6 bases and J lost 2 bases. CDR1 is MNHEY and CDR2 is SVGAGI in the germline V gene. The CDR3 covers 14 residues.

This chain connects TRBV3-1 (or the pseudogene TRBV3-2) to TRBJ2-3, with 8 bases fitting TRBD2. CDR3 length: 18 amino acids. V was pared by 4 bases and J by 6 bases, with 18 bases of the junction left unmatched. The germline V gene encodes CDR1 LGHDT and CDR2 YNNKEL (reference sequence). The CDR3 here is CASSPFPFRGGTGDTQYF. For the CDR3, the DNA is TGTGCCAGCAGCCCTTTCCCTTTTCGGGGGGGGACTGGGGATACGCAGTATTTT.

The V and J genes are TRBV6-6 and TRBJ2-7; 8 bases fit TRBD2. CDR1 is MNHNY, CDR2 SVGAGI, per germline (reference sequence). V shed 6 bases and J 3 bases; nucleotides not matched to a gene: 7. The CDR3 loop spans 14 amino acids. The CDR3 bases are TGTGCCAGCAGCCCCCGGACTAGCTACTACGAGCAGTACTTC. This codes for CASSPRTSYYEQYF.

The V call is TRBV6-5, the J call TRBJ1-2; D unclear. CDR3 length equals 13 residues. Looked up from germline, CDR1 is MNHEY and CDR2 is SVGAGI. Trimming removed 6 bases at V and 7 bases at J, with 15 bases between. In DNA form, the CDR3 reads TGTGCCAGCAGACCCCCGGGAGCGATTGGCTACACCTTC. It specifies CASRPPGAIGYTF.

The chain recombines TRBV29-1 with TRBJ1-2, with D possibly being TRBD1 (6 bases). The CDR3 is 16 amino acids. In germline, CDR1 is SQVTM, CDR2 ANQGSEA. Trimming removed 1 base from V and 8 bases from J, with 23 bases in between. The CDR3 nucleotides read TGCAGCGTTGAAGTGTTACAGGGTGTACGTATTGGCGGCTACACCTTC. Translated: CSVEVLQGVRIGGYTF.

The rearrangement uses TRBV7-9 and TRBJ1-2, with TRBD1 matching 10 bases. This CDR3 has 15 amino acids. With V trimmed by 5 bases and J by 6 bases, 9 bases remained unmatched. The germline gives CDR1 SEHNR, CDR2 FQNEAQ (reference sequence). CDR3 in DNA: TGTGCCAGCAGCGATGGGACAGGGGATCCTAATGGCTACACCTTC. This sequence encodes CASSDGTGDPNGYTF.

The rearrangement uses TRBV30 and TRBJ2-7; 7 nucleotides line up with TRBD1. The CDR3 consists of 15 residues. V was pared by 0 bases and J by 3 bases, with 8 bases of the junction left unmatched. Germline-derived CDR1 and CDR2 are GTSNPN and SVGIG (reference sequence). The CDR3 nucleotides read TGTGCCTGGAGTGTCTTAATGGCAGGGGGCTACGAGCAGTACTTC. Translated, it gives CAWSVLMAGGYEQYF.

The chain carries TRBV5-5 and TRBJ2-1, with D possibly being TRBD2 (5 bases). Trimming cost V 6 bases and J 8 bases, with 18 bases left between them. This CDR3 comprises 14 residues. CDR1 is SGHKS, CDR2 YYEKEE, per germline (reference sequence). DNA of the CDR3: TGTGCCAGCACCTGGACGGCTGGAGGCGATGAGCAGTTCTTC. Translated, it gives CASTWTAGGDEQFF.

V and J are TRBV4-1 and TRBJ2-1; 10 nucleotides align to TRBD2. V dropped 1 base and J dropped 12; count of bases not matched to a gene: 12. Per germline, CDR1 MGHRA and CDR2 YSYEKL. CDR3 length: 16 amino acids. This chain's CDR3 is CASSQGGSGRALWQFF. The CDR3 DNA follows: TGCGCCAGCAGCCAAGGGGGCAGCGGGAGGGCCCTCTGGCAGTTCTTC.

V gene TRBV13 combines with J gene TRBJ1-1; the match to TRBD1 covers 7 bases. The germline gives CDR1 PRHDT, CDR2 FYEKMQ (reference sequence). The trim removed 4 bases at V and 1 base at J, leaving 3 bases unmatched. The CDR3 consists of 14 residues. CDR3 loop: CASSYRGANTEAFF. The CDR3, as DNA: TGTGCCAGCAGCTACAGGGGCGCGAACACTGAAGCTTTCTTT.

The CDR3 nucleotides read TGCGCCAGCAGTCATCAACCGGGACAGGGAGTAGGGGGAAGCAATCAGCCCCAGCATTTT. Translated: CASSHQPGQGVGGSNQPQHF. The chain recombines TRBV23-1 with TRBJ1-5, with 9 bases matching TRBD1. TRBV23-1 is sorted into the ORF group, with uncertain function. V lost 3 bases and J lost 1; bases outside the gene matches: 16. The CDR3 runs to 20 residues.

The chain links TRBV5-1 to TRBJ2-2; tentative D call: TRBD1 (7 bases). CDR1 and CDR2 from the germline V gene are SGHRS and YFSETQ. Trimming took 3 bases from V and 5 from J, leaving 17 bases between them. This CDR3 comprises 16 residues. CDR3 DNA sequence: TGCGCCAGCAGCTCCCCAGACAGGGAGGTGACCGGGGAGCTGTTTTTT. Protein product: CASSSPDREVTGELFF.

The chain couples TRBV6-2 or TRBV6-3 to TRBJ2-1; D unclear. This CDR3 is built from 15 residues. V lost 6 bases and J lost 4, with 16 bases in between. CDR1 is MNHEY and CDR2 is SVGEGT in the germline V gene. CDR3 amino acids: CASSAVSKLYNEQFF. The DNA for the CDR3 is TGTGCCAGCAGCGCCGTCTCAAAACTGTACAATGAGCAGTTCTTC.